Each of the 9 T cell receptor beta chains below was sequenced from the same sample in a study of T cell changes during pregnancy in multiple sclerosis. Some clones are missing from TCRdb's copy, which holds only in-frame ones; the method was immunoSEQ multiplex PCR. The sample shows 65,000 to 85,000 clones, more than 90% of them seen only once. The starting material was CD4+ T cells from peripheral blood mononuclear cells, obtained before pregnancy. The receptors were sampled from a female donor with multiple sclerosis, enrolled in a pregnancy study.

The chain couples TRBV10-3 to TRBJ2-2; 11 nucleotides match TRBD1. Trimming removed 3 bases from V and 6 bases from J; junction bases left unmatched: 3. The germline V gene has CDR1 ENHRY and CDR2 SYGVKD. The CDR3 is 15 residues long. Here the CDR3 DNA reads TGTGCCATCAGTGACCGGGGACAGGGGGCCGGGGAGCTGTTTTTT. It translates to CAISDRGQGAGELFF.

The chain uses TRBV4-1 and TRBJ2-7; weak D call: TRBD1 (5 bases). V was clipped by 1 base and J by 5 bases, with 18 bases between them. Germline loops: CDR1 MGHRA, CDR2 YSYEKL. CDR3 length equals 16 residues. The CDR3 is CASSQATGPSENEQYF. The CDR3 DNA sequence: TGCGCCAGCAGCCAAGCAACAGGACCTTCTGAGAACGAGCAGTACTTC.

This clone was recorded only once. The V call is TRBV28, the J call TRBJ1-2; 8 bases line up with TRBD1. The V and J ends lost 7 bases and 12 bases, in that order; junction bases with no gene match: 16. Germline V CDR1 and CDR2: MDHEN, SYDVKM. The CDR3 length is 14 residues. The CDR3 region has the DNA TGTGCCAGCATCCGAGGGGGACAGGAGAGGGCTCACACCTTC. Protein: CASIRGGQERAHTF.

The chain has TRBV5-4 and TRBJ2-2; a weak D match, TRBD2 (6 bases). Per germline, CDR1 SGHNT and CDR2 YYREEE (reference sequence). This CDR3 comprises 15 residues. V was trimmed by 0 bases and J by 3 bases, leaving 9 bases between them. The CDR3 loop is CASSLVGGDTGELFF. In DNA form, the CDR3 reads TGTGCCAGCAGCTTGGTCGGAGGGGACACCGGGGAGCTGTTTTTT.

The rearrangement uses TRBV4-1 and TRBJ1-6; 9 bases map to TRBD1. Germline CDR1 MGHRA, CDR2 YSYEKL. The J segment lost 6 bases and the V segment lost 4 bases, leaving 7 bases of the junction unmatched. The CDR3 loop spans 16 amino acids. CDR3 region: CASSRGSGQGNSPLHF. CDR3 in DNA: TGCGCCAGCAGCCGGGGGTCGGGACAGGGTAATTCACCCCTCCACTTT.

The chain employs TRBV19 and TRBJ1-5; the D gene is possibly TRBD1 (6 bases). The CDR3 totals 15 residues. Trimming left V 4 bases short and J 0 bases short, with 10 bases between. The germline V gene encodes CDR1 LNHDA and CDR2 SQIVND (reference sequence). CDR3 nucleotides: TGTGCCAGTAGTAAACAGGGAATTAGCAATCAGCCCCAGCATTTT. It specifies CASSKQGISNQPQHF. Combining the CDR3 with reference TRBV19 and TRBJ1-5 gives the whole variable domain DGGITQSPKYLFRKEGQNVTLSCEQNLNHDAMYWYRQDPGQGLRLIYYSQIVNDFQKGDIAEGYSVSREKKESFPLTVTSAQKNPTAFYLCASSKQGISNQPQHFGDGTRLSIL.

The gene calls are TRBV5-1 and TRBJ2-2, with 7 bases lining up with TRBD2. V dropped 2 bases and J dropped 0; count of bases not matched to a gene: 7. In germline, CDR1 is SGHRS, CDR2 YFSETQ. CDR3 length: 17 amino acids. The CDR3 nucleotides are TGCGCCAGCAGCTTTTTTGGCGGGGGTTCGAACACCGGGGAGCTGTTTTTT. This codes for CASSFFGGGSNTGELFF.

This chain joins TRBV27 and TRBJ2-2; D uncertain. Germline values: CDR1 MNHEY, CDR2 SMNVEV (reference sequence). The V end was cut by 6 bases, the J end by 7 bases, with 9 bases between. The CDR3 sequence is 12 residues long. CDR3 loop: CASSRFGGELFF. The CDR3 DNA reads as TGTGCCAGCAGCCGTTTCGGCGGGGAGCTGTTTTTT.

The chain carries TRBV10-3 and TRBJ1-5, with TRBD1 matching 8 bases. The trim removed 11 bases at V and 2 bases at J, leaving 11 bases unmatched. Per germline, CDR1 ENHRY and CDR2 SYGVKD. The CDR3 extends over 15 amino acids. The CDR3 bases are TGTGCCCTACCCGACCGGGACAGGTGCAATCAGCCCCAGCATTTT. Its protein is CALPDRDRCNQPQHF.